The rows below give T cell receptor beta chains drawn from one sample of a study of lymphopenia after photon versus proton radiotherapy. Clones were sequenced by immunoSEQ multiplex PCR, and TCRdb holds only the in-frame ones, with some missing. The table records approximately 71,000 clones, roughly 91% of them present only once. This specimen was peripheral blood, taken from a patient treated with photon-based radiotherapy. All receptors come from a woman aged 65 to 85 with pancreatic cancer. The CDR3 runs from the conserved cysteine through the conserved F or W. Clone size is shown for a subset of rows, as once, few, many or a class of expanded clone.

J,V,size,CDR3
TRBJ1-5,TRBV5-5,once,CASSFDREDQPQHF
TRBJ2-2,TRBV7-9,few,CASSPTSGRAVNTGELFF
TRBJ2-1,TRBV5-1,-,CASSNAGTSRYEQFF
TRBJ2-1,TRBV5-8,-,CASSLARLGNEQFF
TRBJ2-7,TRBV27,-,CASSLGGGTYEQYF
TRBJ1-2,TRBV6-1,-,CASTEGYYGYTF
TRBJ1-6,TRBV5-4,-,CASSSGQHRSPLHF
TRBJ2-5,TRBV5-1,-,CASSLAGRPEETQYF
TRBJ2-3,TRBV5-6,-,CASSLPLLAVSTDTQYF
TRBJ1-5,TRBV5-1,-,CASSLGASNQPQHF
TRBJ2-2,TRBV28,-,CASSFSSGRFRTGELFF
TRBJ2-1,TRBV5-1,-,CASRSGNEQFF
TRBJ1-2,TRBV28,-,CASSPGGGGLYTF
TRBJ2-7,TRBV5-4,-,CASSPRGSYEQYF
TRBJ1-3,TRBV5-3,-,CARSLGQGLAGNTIYF
TRBJ2-7,TRBV6-6,-,CASSYSASGGSYEQYF
TRBJ2-7,TRBV18,few,CASSPQGGLNEQYF
TRBJ2-1,TRBV2,few,CATRPGPINSYNEQFF